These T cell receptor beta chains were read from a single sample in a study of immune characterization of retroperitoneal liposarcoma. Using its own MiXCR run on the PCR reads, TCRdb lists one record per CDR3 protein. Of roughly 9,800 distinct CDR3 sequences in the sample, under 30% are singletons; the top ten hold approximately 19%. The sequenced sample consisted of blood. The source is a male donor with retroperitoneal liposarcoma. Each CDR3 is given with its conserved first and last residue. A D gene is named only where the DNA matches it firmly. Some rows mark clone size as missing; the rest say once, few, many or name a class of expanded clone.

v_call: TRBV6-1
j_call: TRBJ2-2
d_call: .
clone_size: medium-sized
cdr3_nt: TGTGCCAGCAGTTATGAGGGTTGGGCCGGGGAGCTGTTTTTT
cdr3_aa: CASSYEGWAGELFF

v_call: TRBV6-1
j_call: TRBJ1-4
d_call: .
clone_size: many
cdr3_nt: TGTGCCAGCAACCAGGGTTACGAAAAACTGTTTTTT
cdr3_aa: CASNQGYEKLFF

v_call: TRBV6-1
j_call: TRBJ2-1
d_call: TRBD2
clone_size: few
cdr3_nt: TGTGCCAGCAGTGAGGCGGGAGGGCACTACGAGCAGTTCTTC
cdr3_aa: CASSEAGGHYEQFF

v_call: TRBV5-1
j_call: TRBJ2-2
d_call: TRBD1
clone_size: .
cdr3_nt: TGCGCCAGCAGCCAAACCGGGACAGGGTTCGTCGGGGAGCTGTTTTTT
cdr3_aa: CASSQTGTGFVGELFF

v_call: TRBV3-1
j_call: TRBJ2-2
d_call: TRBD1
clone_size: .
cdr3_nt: TGTGCCAGCCATGCTCCGGGACAGTCGAACACCGGGGAGCTGTTTTTT
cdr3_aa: CASHAPGQSNTGELFF

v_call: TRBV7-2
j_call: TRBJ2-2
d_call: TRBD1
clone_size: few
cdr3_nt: TGTGCCAGCAGCTTAGTGCGACAGGGCGGGGAGCTGTTTTTT
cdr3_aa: CASSLVRQGGELFF

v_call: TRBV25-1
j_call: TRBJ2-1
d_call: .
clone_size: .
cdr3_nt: TGTGCCAGCGGGCCGACGGATAATGAGCAGTTCTTC
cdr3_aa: CASGPTDNEQFF

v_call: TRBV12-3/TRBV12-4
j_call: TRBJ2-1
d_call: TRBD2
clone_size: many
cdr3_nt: TGTGCCAGCAAGATAGCGGGGGGGCCCAATGAGCAGTTCTTC
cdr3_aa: CASKIAGGPNEQFF

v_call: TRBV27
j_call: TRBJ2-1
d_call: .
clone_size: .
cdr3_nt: TGTGCCAGCAGTGGGCTGGGCTGGGGGACGAATGAGCAGTTCTTC
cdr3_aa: CASSGLGWGTNEQFF

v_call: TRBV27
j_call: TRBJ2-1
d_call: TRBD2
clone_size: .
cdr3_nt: TGTGCCAGCAGACCCACTCTGGGACTAGCGGGGCACAGGGGCTCCTACAATGAGCAGTTCTTC
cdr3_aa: CASRPTLGLAGHRGSYNEQFF